Shown below are 16 T cell receptor beta chains from a single sample sequenced in a study of shared clonotypes between healthy human individuals. The naive CD8 fraction comprised CD45RO-negative cells positively selected for CCR7 and excluded terminally differentiated effector memory CD45RA+ cells. Profiling relied on immunoSEQ multiplex PCR, and the TCRdb table lists in-frame clones only, not all of them. Here the sample spans about 580,000 clones, 98% being singletons. Sequencing was done on a sample of naive CD8+ T cells sorted from blood. The origin of the receptors is a man younger than 45 in good health.

CDR3 nucleotides: TGTGCCAGCAGTGTAGTCAGGGTTTCCTACGAGCAGTACTTC. Translating gives CASSVVRVSYEQYF. The J gene is TRBJ2-7, the V gene TRBV6-1, with D maybe TRBD1 (5 bases). Trimming stripped 4 bases from V and 1 base from J, with 11 bases between. Germline CDR1 is MNHNS and CDR2 is SASEGT. There are 14 residues in the CDR3.

This chain joins TRBV4-3 and TRBJ1-2; D is ambiguous. Germline CDR1 reads LGHNA; CDR2 reads YSLEER. Trimming pared 0 bases from V and 4 bases from J, leaving 9 bases between. This CDR3 has 14 residues. The CDR3 protein is CASSQDDDLYGYTF. The CDR3 nucleotides read TGCGCCAGCAGCCAAGACGACGACCTCTATGGCTACACCTTC.

Comments on this clone: Other DNA variants within this sample encode the same CDR3. This sequence joins TRBV19 and TRBJ2-2; D call uncertain. The germline V and J ends were trimmed by 3 bases and 5 bases, with 7 bases remaining between them. This CDR3 contains 13 residues. CDR1 is LNHDA, CDR2 SQIVND, per germline (reference sequence). CDR3 sequence: CASSILGTGELFF. The CDR3 DNA is TGTGCCAGTAGTATTTTGGGTACCGGGGAGCTGTTTTTT.

This chain links TRBV27 with TRBJ1-4, with 9 bases lining up with TRBD1. This CDR3 comprises 14 residues. Germline V gene lookup returns CDR1 MNHEY and CDR2 SMNVEV (reference sequence). The junction had 1 base not matched to a gene; V was cut back by 6 bases and J by 2 bases. The CDR3 region has the DNA TGTGCCAGCAGGACAGGGGGGACTAATGAAAAACTGTTTTTT. Amino acid sequence: CASRTGGTNEKLFF.

The chain combines TRBV2 with TRBJ2-1; TRBD2 aligns across 9 bases. The CDR3 sequence is 14 residues long. The ends lost 4 bases at V and 4 bases at J; junction bases unmatched: 2. From germline, CDR1 is SNHLY and CDR2 FYNNEI. This CDR3 is CASSGLAEYNEQFF. For the CDR3, the DNA is TGTGCCAGCAGTGGACTAGCGGAATACAATGAGCAGTTCTTC.

V gene TRBV4-3 combines with J gene TRBJ1-2; D is ambiguous. Looked up from germline, CDR1 is LGHNA and CDR2 is YSLEER. Trimming removed 5 bases at V and 4 bases at J, with 20 bases between. The CDR3 contains 16 residues. CDR3 nucleotide sequence: TGCGCCAGCAGCAAACAACTTACAGCAGCCCTCTATGGCTACACCTTC. It specifies CASSKQLTAALYGYTF.

With regard to this clone: This same CDR3 is encoded by further DNA sequences in the sample. This chain uses TRBV5-1 with TRBJ2-7; D is unresolved. Germline CDR1 and CDR2: SGHRS and YFSETQ. The CDR3 extends over 13 amino acids. Trimming took 4 bases from V and 3 from J, leaving 11 bases between them. The DNA for the CDR3 is TGCGCCAGCAGCCTCTCGGGCGGCTACGAGCAGTACTTC. It yields the protein CASSLSGGYEQYF.

This chain joins TRBV6-1 and TRBJ2-3; D is unresolved. The germline CDR1 and CDR2 sequences are MNHNS and SASEGT. This CDR3 is built from 15 residues. V was trimmed by 4 bases and J by 6 bases, leaving 17 bases between them. CDR3 coding DNA: TGTGCCAGCAGTGGGGCCTTTTCCTTCACTGATACGCAGTATTTT. Protein sequence: CASSGAFSFTDTQYF.

In nucleotides, the CDR3 is TGTGCCAGCACCCGGACAGGGGGAGGCGGAGATACGCAGTATTTT. Encoded protein: CASTRTGGGGDTQYF. The rearrangement links TRBV7-3 to TRBJ2-3; TRBD1 matches at 10 bases. The length of the CDR3 is 15 residues. Trimming at V came to 7 bases and at J to 5 bases, leaving 9 bases not matched to a gene. Germline lookup yields CDR1 SGHTA and CDR2 FQGTGA. The full variable domain, rest sourced from reference TRBV7-3 and TRBJ2-3, is GAGVSQTPSNKVTEKGKYVELRCDPISGHTALYWYRQSLGQGPEFLIYFQGTGAADDSGLPNDRFFAVRPEGSVSTLKIQRTERGDSAVYLCASTRTGGGGDTQYFGPGTRLTVL.

The chain has TRBV13 and TRBJ2-3; no definite D call. This CDR3 spans 13 amino acids. Germline V gene lookup returns CDR1 PRHDT and CDR2 FYEKMQ (reference sequence). Trimming pared 1 base from V and 6 bases from J, leaving 8 bases between. CDR3 sequence: CASSLAPTDTQYF. CDR3 DNA: TGTGCCAGCAGCTTAGCCCCAACGGATACGCAGTATTTT.

The table lists this clone with a count of one. The chain couples TRBV5-1 to TRBJ2-1; weak D call: TRBD2 (6 bases). With 1 base removed from V and 8 bases from J, the gap between germline ends came to 16 bases. From germline, CDR1 is SGHRS and CDR2 YFSETQ. The CDR3 loop spans 15 amino acids. CDR3 amino acids: CASSLRGRSLDEQFF. In DNA form, the CDR3 reads TGCGCCAGCAGCTTGAGAGGGAGGTCGTTGGATGAGCAGTTCTTC.

The table lists this clone with a count of one. The chain recombines TRBV27 with TRBJ2-7; 8 bases line up with TRBD1. Germline trimming cut 3 bases from V and 3 bases from J; bases unmatched to any gene: 10. The CDR3 contains 16 residues. CDR1 is MNHEY, CDR2 SMNVEV, per germline (reference sequence). The CDR3 DNA reads TGTGCCAGCAGTTTTAGCAAGGGACAGGAAGACTACGAGCAGTACTTC. This codes for CASSFSKGQEDYEQYF.

This chain uses TRBV4-3 with TRBJ2-2; unclear D gene. V was shortened by 1 base and J by 6 bases, with 15 bases between the two germline ends. Per the germline V gene, CDR1 is LGHNA and CDR2 is YSLEER. There are 16 residues in the CDR3. The CDR3 region is CASSQGQVGVAGELFF. CDR3 bases: TGCGCCAGCAGCCAAGGGCAAGTGGGTGTCGCCGGGGAGCTGTTTTTT.

The rearrangement links TRBV11-2 to TRBJ2-1; no clear D. CDR3 length: 12 amino acids. Germline V gene data show CDR1 as SGHAT and CDR2 as FQNNGV. Trimming removed 6 bases at V and 6 bases at J, with 9 bases between. For the CDR3, the DNA is TGTGCCAGCAGTGGTCTAAGCAATGAGCAGTTCTTC. Translated: CASSGLSNEQFF. Filled out from reference TRBV11-2 and TRBJ2-1, the complete variable domain reads EAGVAQSPRYKIIEKRQSVAFWCNPISGHATLYWYQQILGQGPKLLIQFQNNGVVDDSQLPKDRFSAERLKGVDSTLKIQPAKLEDSAVYLCASSGLSNEQFFGPGTRLTVL.

The V and J genes are TRBV4-3 and TRBJ2-3, with a possible D match to TRBD2 (5 bases). Germline CDR1 is LGHNA and CDR2 is YSLEER. CDR3 size: 14 residues. Trimming pared 1 base from V and 6 bases from J, leaving 11 bases between. CDR3: CASSQGLPRDTQYF. The CDR3 region has the DNA TGCGCCAGCAGCCAAGGACTACCGCGGGATACGCAGTATTTT.

The chain joins TRBV28 to TRBJ2-1; D is perhaps TRBD1 or TRBD2 (5 bases each). This CDR3 contains 16 residues. CDR1 is MDHEN, CDR2 SYDVKM, per germline. V was pared by 5 bases and J by 9 bases, with 23 bases between. The CDR3 sequence is CASSPRGPDLDPEQFF. In DNA, the CDR3 is TGTGCCAGCAGTCCCCGGGGCCCGGACTTGGACCCTGAGCAGTTCTTC.